This T cell receptor beta chain was observed in a study of T cell responses to AZD1222 COVID-19 vaccine (dated by TCRdb to the early 2020s). Study-level background: Because spike-specific TCR depth and breadth did not differ between the two schedules, AZD1222 recipients who got a second dose at roughly 4 weeks were pooled with those who got a second dose at roughly 12 weeks. TCR sequencing covered fewer than 250 trial participants: approximately 200 given two doses of AZD1222 and approximately 25 given two doses of MenACWY control vaccine. Trial participants were enrolled by age into 18-55, 56-69 and 70-plus year subgroups, with approximately 160, 26 and 62 TCR-sequenced participants respectively. Summary of the overall study and its limitations: After two AZD1222 doses, both the breadth and the depth of spike-specific TCRs were significantly higher than at day 0 and than in MenACWY recipients. No day 14 peak-response samples were available, so repertoires were characterized only after the peak T cell response. In the small 56-69-year group, the increase in depth fell short of significance, most likely because of low power. Nearly half of unique spike-specific TCRs reportedly recognized epitopes outside regions mutated in the B.1.351 and B.1.1.7 variants. Only 5 to 7 AZD1222 recipients were SARS-CoV-2 seropositive at baseline, limiting conclusions about previously exposed vaccinees. Most participants were white British and females outnumbered males, and the authors suggested that clonal diversity may have been underestimated. The whole spike protein was spanned by vaccine-associated CD4 TCRs, and dominant responses were seen in regions 160-218 and 743-854.

V is cut by 6 bases and J by 6 bases, and the space between the germline ends is 20 bases. Per the germline V gene, ENHRY is the CDR1 and SYGVKD is the CDR2. Including the terminal cysteine and phenylalanine, the CDR3 comprises 15 residues. Only CDR3 DNA is held: 45 bases, read in frame from base 1. The CDR3 regions of human TCRbeta chains were subjected to immunosequencing. The published analysis was carried out like this. Repertoire TCRs were checked for matches against a reference library of SARS-CoV-2-specific TCRs that had been generated using the MIRA antigen-specificity platform. Breadth meant the fraction of unique TCRs that were SARS-CoV-2-associated, whereas depth meant the fraction of total T cells that were SARS-CoV-2-associated. Using the MIRA data, each spike-specific TCR was mapped to the spike region that the TCR reacts to and placed in a CD4 or CD8 class. Log10-transformed breadth and depth values were compared by one-way ANOVA with Sidak's multiple comparisons tests. TCRdb retrieved this table from immuneACCESS and kept in-frame rearrangements only. Not all clones are present; in checked studies, unresolved V genes account for under half, and no reason is known for the remainder. Clone size and V and J calls were adopted from that table, with D and trimming inferred from the DNA. The sample records around 100,000 clones, 90% to 95% of which are singletons. The ten biggest clones cover around 45% of the sample.

On this clone itself: Its antigen remains unidentified. Base qualities were left out, and no much larger clone turns up one base away.

The time point tag for this specimen amounts to: baseline before first vaccination. The vaccinee samples were drawn from two UK trials, COV001 and COV002, one of which was a single-blind randomized controlled phase 2/3 trial testing AZD1222 (ChAdOx1 nCoV-19) in healthy adults. For TCRbeta chain sequencing, PBMC samples from trial participants were taken at day 0 and at day 28 after the second dose. This receptor was obtained from an adult in good health. Recombination connected TRBV10-3 to TRBJ1-2; no D gene is confidently identified. The sample in question was peripheral blood, obtained on day 0 of AZD1222 vaccination. This receptor has the CDR3 CAISDATGLEDGYTF. The DNA sequence reads TGTGCCATCAGCGACGCCACGGGTCTTGAGGATGGCTACACCTTC.